This TCR beta chain was captured in a study of vaccination and CD4 T cells after COVID-19. Study summary: Following dose two, a median around 70 days (range 14 to 241) passed before post-vaccine samples were taken.

CDR3 size: 19 residues. Points on this clonotype: The target antigen is unknown.

The study sequenced cultured CD4+ T cell DNA using the Oncomine TCR Beta short-read assay. TCRdb reprocessed the PCR reads with MiXCR, giving one entry per CDR3 protein. The table shows around 16,000 distinct CDR3 sequences, with about 46% occurring only once. The sample's treatment: 10-day PBMC culture with coronavirus spike peptide pools or control peptides (ViraFEST assay). ViraFEST used peptide pools to expand antigen-specific T cells before TCR sequencing. The source of this sequence is a human donor who had recovered from COVID-19. Sequencing input: CD4+ T cells from blood, cultured in vitro. The rearrangement links TRBV21-1 to TRBJ1-1; TRBD1, the table's D call, lacks a check against the DNA. TRBV21-1 is labeled a pseudogene. This chain's CDR3 is CASSTISAGGQHMNTEAFF. The CDR3 DNA follows: TGTGCCAGCAGCACAATATCGGCCGGGGGACAGCATATGAACACTGAAGCTTTCTTT.